This TCR beta chain emerged from a study of blood T cell repertoires in COVID-19 (TCRdb year 2020). Background for the entire study: Samples covering the acute and convalescent phases of COVID-19 were provided by collaborators in the United States, Italy and Spain. HLA class I and class II types, where available, came from metadata supplied by the sample provider rather than from assay-based typing. The prospective study material was composed of cDNA or gDNA derived from T cells, B-cell-depleted T cells, or PBMCs. The repertoires were made available in a free public database intended to serve as a resource for research on the immune response to SARS-CoV-2. Deeply sampled blood TCRbeta repertoires from subjects exposed to, actively infected with, or recovered from COVID-19 were included in the dataset. Sample metadata almost always included a de-identified subject ID, COVID-19 status, age in years and sex. The samples were drawn from the first 160 participants of the ongoing ImmuneRACE study and from some 1,300 subjects provided by 6 global collaborators. What the work shows at the level of the full study, not this receptor alone: The amount of clinical and demographic metadata varied by source and participant and was provided uncurated.

Trimming removed 3 bases from V and 3 bases from J, leaving 15 bases between the germline ends. CDR1 is given as DFQATT and CDR2 as SNEGSKA, both from the germline V gene (reference sequence). The CDR3 runs 14 amino acids, cysteine and phenylalanine included. The kept DNA is CDR3 alone, 42 bases in frame from the first base. Concerning this clone itself: Its specific antigen is unknown. No much larger clonotype is one base removed from it; base qualities were not supplied.

Each collaborating institution followed its own protocols to collect whole blood in K2EDTA tubes. Collaborator samples were shipped for TCRbeta analysis as frozen whole blood, isolated PBMCs, or DNA extracted from either sample type. TCRbeta CDR3 regions were amplified from genomic DNA by means of the immunoSEQ Assay, a bias-controlled multiplex PCR. In the original analysis: Nucleated cell counts per sample were estimated from amplification of reference gene primers within the assay. Sequence reads were collapsed and filtered to measure the absolute abundance of every unique TCRbeta CDR3 rearrangement. For each sample, productive Simpson clonality was calculated as the square root of Simpson's diversity index across productive rearrangements. TCRdb mirrors the immuneACCESS table, restricted to in-frame sequences. Some clones are absent from its copies; in checked studies, under half trace to an unresolved V gene, and the reason for the others is unknown. Clone size and the V and J calls come from that table; the DNA yielded D and trimming. The sample table shows roughly 150,000 clones, and 70% to 90% are seen once. Over 4.5% of the sample comes from the top ten.

The rearrangement joined TRBV20-1 to TRBJ2-7; a tentative D match to TRBD2 spans 6 bases. This sequence originates from a human donor in a cohort sampled during active COVID-19. The sequencing input was peripheral blood. The CDR3 loop reads CSASSGFQFYEQYF. The DNA sequence is TGCAGTGCTAGTAGCGGATTTCAGTTCTACGAGCAGTACTTC.